Listed here is a single TCR beta chain. The germline V and J ends were trimmed by 0 bases and 5 bases, with 9 bases remaining between them. CDR3 length equals 14 residues. CDR1 and CDR2 (germline): LGHNA, YNFKEQ. Clones were read by immunoSEQ multiplex PCR, and TCRdb kept only the in-frame ones, dropping some. The table has about 200,000 clones, around nine tenths seen once; the top ten hold 0.8% to 1%. This sample was included in a study of blood T cell repertoires in COVID-19. About the study: T cells, B-cell-depleted T cells, or PBMCs supplied cDNA or gDNA.

V gene TRBV4-2 combines with J gene TRBJ2-3; D may be TRBD2 (6 bases). This sequence originates from a man between 60 and 70 years old with COVID-19, enrolled during active disease. Sample: peripheral blood. The CDR3 sequence: CASSQDRTKDTQYF. The CDR3 bases are TGTGCCAGCAGCCAAGATAGGACTAAAGATACGCAGTATTTT.